This T cell receptor beta chain was recovered during a study of T cells after yellow fever vaccination (dated by TCRdb to the late 2010s). Study-level background: The SMART-Seq v4 Ultra Low Input RNA kit was used to prepare libraries from fractions with low cell numbers. To track T-cell clones before and after primary and booster YFV17D yellow fever vaccination, bulk TCR alpha and beta repertoires were sequenced longitudinally. The cohort comprised two healthy male donors, one aged 18 to 29 and one aged 30 to 40 years. Blood samples were taken at several timepoints before and after primary and secondary immunization, and bulk PBMC replicates and cell subsets were isolated.

About this clonotype: Its antigen is unknown. No much larger clone is present one base from it, and per-base qualities are unavailable.

Sequencing was carried out with an Illumina NovaSeq 6000. TCR cDNA was synthesized by 5'RACE template switching, which introduced a universal primer site and unique molecular identifiers. Priming for cDNA synthesis came from both the TCR alpha and TCR beta constant segments. Two PCR steps were used to amplify libraries, with sample barcodes and sequencing adapters being added in the second step. Sequencing of libraries was done on Illumina HiSeq 2500 (2x100 bp) or NovaSeq (2x150 bp). The authors' analysis ran thus. MIGEC was used to demultiplex reads and collapse the reads into UMI consensus sequences, and MiXCR was used for V(D)J alignment. Vaccine-responding clonotypes were defined with edgeR using replicate PBMC samples, requiring FDR below 0.01 and a log2 fold change above 5 up to day 15. Each bulk clonotype received a CD4 or CD8 identity based on whether the sequenced CD4 or CD8 repertoire contained that clonotype at higher abundance. The raw public data were reprocessed by TCRdb itself: fastp quality trimming at Q25, MiXCR clonotype calling, in-frame beta chains only. Rows are unified per CDR3 protein, each entry keeping the most common DNA and genes. The V and J calls reflect TCRdb's pipeline rather than the authors' work. The sample includes a few hundred thousand distinct CDR3 sequences, with roughly 4% observed a single time. 20% to 30% of the sample is taken by the ten largest.

The treatment or condition label, read with the paper, signifies: live attenuated yellow fever vaccine strain. At each blood-draw timepoint, two biological replicates of bulk PBMCs were collected. A standard Ficoll-Paque protocol was used to isolate PBMCs from peripheral blood. RNA was extracted with TriZol from bulk PBMCs, CD4 and CD8 fractions, and dextramer-positive and dextramer-negative fractions. The V and J ends are trimmed by 6 bases and 2 bases, leaving 18 bases between them. CDR1 is given as SGHNT and CDR2 as YYREEE, both from the germline V gene (reference sequence). The cysteine opens and the phenylalanine closes a CDR3 of 17 amino acids. Only the CDR3 portion is preserved as DNA: 51 bases, with reading frame beginning at the first base. Results the study describes overall, beyond this receptor: Most clones expanded after primary vaccination (approximately 97% of CD4 and roughly 88% of CD8) were re-detected after the booster, suggesting that broad memory maintenance occurred. The secondary T-cell response was found to be weaker but faster than the primary response, with a peak reached on day 5 rather than on day 15. Because abundant contaminating clonotypes from the bulk population could be contained in FACS-sorted repertoires, computational filtering was required. Only a couple of donors were included in the study, so the extent to which the findings can be generalized is limited. A small fraction of clonotypes showed up in both the CD4 and CD8 compartments, probably as a result of convergent recombination.

The receptor chain draws on TRBV5-4 and TRBJ2-6, with TRBD2 as a weak D call on 6 bases. The sample was PBMCs, taken 5 days after the yellow fever booster vaccination. The receptor's source is a man aged 18 to 30 who received the YFV17D yellow fever vaccine. The CDR3 has the sequence CASNPAGPGAGANVLTF. At the DNA level, the sequence is TGTGCCAGCAACCCGGCGGGGCCGGGCGCTGGGGCCAACGTCCTGACTTTC. With the rest looked up from the reference TRBV5-4 and TRBJ2-6 genes rather than sequenced, the full variable domain is ETGVTQSPTHLIKTRGQQVTLRCSSQSGHNTVSWYQQALGQGPQFIFQYYREEENGRGNFPPRFSGLQFPNYSSELNVNALELDDSALYLCASNPAGPGAGANVLTFGAGSRLTVL.